Included here is one TCR beta chain sequence, with context. What it recognizes is unknown. Investigators sought sequencing depths of between 1 in 200,000 and 1 in 1 million T cells. This table comes from immunoSEQ multiplex PCR, and its TCRdb copy is limited to in-frame clones, with some not included. In the table there are 130,000 to 150,000 clones, approximately 81% of which are singletons. The data derive from a study of cytotoxic CD8 clonotypes in ibrutinib-treated CLL. In the study overall: Response samples followed a median around 12 months of treatment, range 6 to 36. Study-wide results and limits: Clonality grew at ibrutinib response; at progression, it decreased back toward baseline.

Cryopreserved PBMCs provided approximately 1.9 micrograms of genomic DNA for the TCR beta libraries. There are 15 residues in the CDR3. V lost 8 bases, J lost 4 bases, and 21 bases lay in between. The germline V gene encodes CDR1 SQVTM and CDR2 ANQGSEA. The sequencing here drew on PBMCs, taken after 12 months of ibrutinib treatment. The receptor was isolated from a human donor with chronic lymphocytic leukemia. The rearrangement uses TRBV29-1 and TRBJ2-1; D might be TRBD1 or TRBD2, each matching 5 bases. This CDR3 reads CSSRSGTRLYNEQFF. The CDR3 DNA reads TGCAGCTCGCGATCCGGGACCCGGCTTTACAATGAGCAGTTCTTC.